This T cell receptor (beta chain) was observed in a study of response to subunit inactivated influenza vaccine listed by TCRdb under 2018. Notes on the research overall: To follow how T cells responded to a trivalent subunit inactivated influenza vaccine, the researchers relied on deep quantitative profiling of the T cell receptor repertoire. Beyond this particular receptor, the publication reports: It was suggested by the authors that each seasonal influenza vaccination may recruit only a limited number of new T cells.

The V end loses 4 bases and the J end loses 4 bases, and a stretch of 15 bases separates them. From cysteine to phenylalanine, the CDR3 is 14 amino acids long. Left in the record is the CDR3 DNA by itself, 42 bases read in frame from the first base. From the germline V gene, CDR1 is SGHDT and CDR2 is YYEEEE. To prepare the library, RT-PCR was applied. These reads were obtained on an Illumina HiSeq 2500. In-frame beta chains were kept once TCRdb had trimmed the public reads at Q25 with fastp and called clones with MiXCR. CDR3 protein duplicates are merged, each entry listing the most common genes and DNA. Here the sample has hundreds of thousands of distinct CDR3 sequences; approximately 17% occur a single time. Approximately 11% of the sample is held by the ten biggest clonotypes. With regard to this clonotype: The specificity of this receptor is unknown. Within one base of it there is no much larger clone, and no base qualities were kept.

The sequencing used PBMCs from blood, collected around 5 days after vaccination. The receptor's source is a man aged 50 to 60 who received an inactivated influenza vaccine. Donor details come from another sample of the same person, matched by shared clones. The V and J segments used are TRBV5-6 and TRBJ2-7; a weak D assignment points to TRBD1 (6 bases agree). The sequence in DNA is TGTGCCAGCAGCCGGATAGGACAGACATACGAGCAGTACTTC. It is translated as CASSRIGQTYEQYF.